A selection of T cell receptor beta chains follows, all from one sample in a study of T cells expressing NK-cell markers. TCRdb re-called the 5' RACE reads and gives one entry per CDR3 protein, without DNA. The sample yields 250,000 or so distinct CDR3 sequences, of which the top ten take up roughly 4.2%. Sequenced sample: blood T cells: a sorted CD56 or NKG2C T cell subset, CD4+ or CD8+ T cells, or bulk PBMC T cells (not recorded which). These receptors came from a woman aged 18 to 75 in good health. CDR3s include the opening cysteine and the closing phenylalanine or tryptophan.

TRBV20-1	TRBJ2-7	CSAPPPGLGTYEQYF
TRBV20-1	TRBJ2-1	CSARNIFSGSREQFF
TRBV6-5	TRBJ2-5	CASSTEDRQETQYF
TRBV30	TRBJ2-5	CAWSGGRSGGETQYF
TRBV6-1	TRBJ1-5	CASTGAGRPQPQHF
TRBV14	TRBJ1-6	CASSPQGAVSYNSPLHF
TRBV20-1	TRBJ1-2	CSARAQTASGYGYTF
TRBV7-3	TRBJ2-5	CASSPSQKETQYF
TRBV20-1	TRBJ2-1	CSAGAPTGHSYNEQFF
TRBV7-2	TRBJ2-3	CASSRGLAGIGTDTQYF
TRBV20-1	TRBJ2-2	CSAGIGDKGTVELFF
TRBV7-7	TRBJ2-3	CASSPGQGARTSTDTQYF
TRBV4-3	TRBJ2-2	CASSQETLLAGVTGELFF
TRBV6-1	TRBJ2-1	CATQTGTALSYNEQFF
TRBV20-1	TRBJ1-3	CSARSDGGSGNTIYF
TRBV6-5	TRBJ2-7	CASSYQPRGYEQYF
TRBV19	TRBJ2-5	CASSPNGETQYF
TRBV7-3	TRBJ2-5	CASSLISTETQYF
TRBV7-3	TRBJ2-6	CASSFQGSGANVLTF
TRBV19	TRBJ1-4	CASSIGLTNEKLFF
TRBV7-3	TRBJ2-2	CASSSIPGATGELFF
TRBV12-5	TRBJ1-2	CASGLAPGIYGYTF
TRBV20-1	TRBJ1-2	CSARDGRVNYGYTF
TRBV7-9	TRBJ1-4	CASSLFLRNNEKLFF
TRBV12-3/TRBV12-4	TRBJ1-1	CASRLQGNTEAFF
TRBV5-4	TRBJ2-1	CASSSVGDEQFF
TRBV20-1	TRBJ2-3	CSARDRASGSLADTQYF
TRBV27	TRBJ1-2	CASSAIDRGGNGYTF
TRBV6-5	TRBJ2-5	CASSFPTSGGEQETQYF
TRBV20-1	TRBJ2-3	CSASHGSPTDTQYF
TRBV3-1	TRBJ2-1	CASSHSGPYNEQFF
TRBV7-2	TRBJ2-7	CASSRGGRGSYEQYF
TRBV12-3/TRBV12-4	TRBJ1-5	CASSSGRGYPGGNQPQHF
TRBV12-3/TRBV12-4	TRBJ1-1	CASSLTDTEAFF
TRBV7-2	TRBJ2-7	CASSSGRWYEQYF
TRBV5-1	TRBJ1-6	CASSLRLAGEPNSPLHF
TRBV7-2	TRBJ1-4	CASSSQTLTNEKLFF
TRBV5-6	TRBJ2-1	CASRMTGTSYNEQFF
TRBV5-1	TRBJ2-2	CASSILAGGPGTGELFF
TRBV6-5	TRBJ2-7	CASSYRREGYEQYF